Below, 30 T cell receptor beta chains from the same sample are listed, as sequenced in a study of PD-L1 blockade in urothelial cancer. Documented time point: pretreatment peripheral blood. Only in-frame clones appear in the TCRdb table, and some are missing; sequencing was by immunoSEQ multiplex PCR. The sample lists around 63,000 clones; 81% were seen once. This sample comprised PBMCs, obtained around atezolizumab (anti-PD-L1) treatment. The receptors originated from a man aged 70 or older with urothelial cancer.

This clone was counted between two and nine times. The rearrangement joins TRBV29-1 to TRBJ2-6, with D unclear. The CDR3 is 12 residues long. Trimming left V 6 bases short and J 4 bases short, with 7 bases between. Germline CDR1 is SQVTM and CDR2 is ANQGSEA. CDR3 nucleotide sequence: TGCAGCGTACAACAGGGGGCCAACGTCCTGACTTTC. Translation gives CSVQQGANVLTF.

This chain uses TRBV11-3 with TRBJ2-5; TRBD1 matches 8 bases. The J segment lost 2 bases and the V segment lost 1 base, leaving 12 bases of the junction unmatched. The CDR3 has 18 amino acids. CDR1 is SGHNT and CDR2 is YENEEA in the germline V gene. In DNA form, the CDR3 reads TGTGCCAGCAGCTTAGGACCGACAGGGGCCCCGATTCAAGAGACCCAGTACTTC. This sequence encodes CASSLGPTGAPIQETQYF.

This clone came up a few times. V is TRBV28 and J is TRBJ2-2; 7 bases are a match to TRBD2. V was pared by 8 bases and J by 5 bases, with 5 bases of the junction left unmatched. Germline V lookup: CDR1 MDHEN, CDR2 SYDVKM. This CDR3 is 13 amino acids long. CDR3 DNA sequence: TGTGCCAGCCATCGCGGGGGTACCGGGGAGCTGTTTTTT. This sequence encodes CASHRGGTGELFF.

The V gene is TRBV14, the J gene TRBJ2-2, with a weak D call TRBD2 (5 bases). The germline CDR1 and CDR2 sequences are SGHDN and FVKESK. Trimming took 1 base from V and 5 from J, leaving 8 bases between them. The CDR3 covers 14 residues. The CDR3: CASSQGRGTGELFF. The CDR3 DNA sequence: TGTGCCAGCAGCCAAGGTCGGGGTACCGGGGAGCTGTTTTTT.

This sequence joins TRBV19 and TRBJ1-1; D is unclear. V lost 3 bases to trimming and J lost 5 bases, with 16 bases between them. Per germline, CDR1 LNHDA and CDR2 SQIVND (reference sequence). CDR3 length equals 15 residues. The CDR3 protein is CASSIPSVAGTEAFF. For the CDR3, the DNA is TGTGCCAGTAGTATCCCTAGCGTGGCGGGGACTGAAGCTTTCTTT.

V and J are TRBV5-5 and TRBJ1-2, with D possibly TRBD1 on 6 matching bases. V was cut by 3 bases and J by 2 bases, with 11 bases left in between. CDR1 is SGHKS, CDR2 YYEKEE, per germline (reference sequence). The CDR3 is 14 residues long. The CDR3: CASSSQGFNYGYTF. The CDR3 DNA reads TGTGCCAGCAGCTCACAGGGTTTCAACTATGGCTACACCTTC.

V is TRBV13 and J is TRBJ1-2; D perhaps matches TRBD1 (6 bases). The CDR3 runs to 13 residues. V was clipped by 5 bases and J by 5 bases, with 12 bases between them. Germline values: CDR1 PRHDT, CDR2 FYEKMQ (reference sequence). CDR3 DNA sequence: TGTGCCAGCAGCCCGCGACAGGCTTATGGCTACACCTTC. Translation: CASSPRQAYGYTF.

This chain joins TRBV20-1 and TRBJ2-3; possible D gene TRBD2, 5 bases. The CDR3 is 11 residues long. CDR1 is DFQATT and CDR2 is SNEGSKA in the germline V gene (reference sequence). V lost 5 bases to trimming and J lost 3 bases, with 6 bases between them. The CDR3 loop is CSAQRTDTQYF. CDR3 in DNA: TGCAGTGCTCAGCGGACAGATACGCAGTATTTT.

V usage is TRBV7-6 and J usage is TRBJ2-2; 8 nucleotides agree with TRBD2. The CDR3 loop spans 14 amino acids. Trimming removed 7 bases from V and 3 bases from J; junction bases left unmatched: 4. Germline CDR1 SGHVS, CDR2 FNYEAQ. This CDR3 is CASKGLEDTGELFF. CDR3 sequence (DNA): TGTGCCAGCAAGGGACTAGAGGACACCGGGGAGCTGTTTTTT.

This clone was seen a few times. This chain joins TRBV11-2 and TRBJ1-4; D unresolved. The germline gives CDR1 SGHAT, CDR2 FQNNGV. V was clipped by 0 bases and J by 5 bases, with 7 bases between them. The CDR3 loop spans 14 amino acids. This CDR3 reads CASSLESLNEKLFF. For the CDR3, the DNA is TGTGCCAGCAGCTTAGAGTCACTAAATGAAAAACTGTTTTTT.

The chain joins TRBV7-2 to TRBJ2-1; TRBD1 agrees at 12 bases. V shed 0 bases and J 7 bases; nucleotides not matched to a gene: 10. The germline CDR1 and CDR2 sequences are SGHTA and FQGNSA. The CDR3 has 18 amino acids. CDR3 loop: CASSLAPGQGARGNEQFF. Written as DNA, the CDR3 is TGTGCCAGCAGCTTAGCTCCGGGACAGGGGGCCCGGGGGAATGAGCAGTTCTTC.

This chain uses TRBV11-2 with TRBJ2-7; a possible D gene is TRBD1 (6 bases). CDR1 and CDR2 (germline): SGHAT, FQNNGV. This CDR3 region has 15 residues. Trimming took 5 bases from V and 0 from J, leaving 14 bases between them. CDR3 region: CASSLGQVSSYEQYF. The DNA for the CDR3 is TGTGCCAGCAGCCTGGGACAAGTGAGCTCCTACGAGCAGTACTTC.

The chain carries TRBV7-2 and TRBJ1-1; perhaps TRBD1 as D (6 bases). V was pared by 0 bases and J by 6 bases, with 17 bases between. The CDR3 is 16 amino acids. The germline gives CDR1 SGHTA, CDR2 FQGNSA. The DNA of the CDR3 is TGTGCCAGCAGCTTAGCCCCTACCGGGACAAGGTCTGAAGCTTTCTTT. Its translation is CASSLAPTGTRSEAFF.

This clone was observed a single time. The V call is TRBV12-5, the J call TRBJ2-7; 7 bases are a match to TRBD2. Looked up from germline, CDR1 is LGHNT and CDR2 is FRNRAP. After removal of 2 bases from V and 6 bases from J, the junction contained 4 bases not matched to a gene. The CDR3 sequence is 13 residues long. The CDR3 coding sequence is TGTGCTAGTGGTTTGCCCCCGGGGGGCGAGCAGTACTTC. As protein: CASGLPPGGEQYF.

The chain couples TRBV6-5 to TRBJ1-6; the D is unclear. This CDR3 comprises 14 residues. Germline loops: CDR1 MNHEY, CDR2 SVGAGI. V lost 0 bases and J lost 8, with 8 bases in between. This chain's CDR3 is CASSYSQAYSPLHF. The CDR3 DNA sequence: TGTGCCAGCAGTTACTCGCAGGCCTATTCACCCCTCCACTTT.

This clone was counted once. The chain recombines TRBV19 with TRBJ2-3, with 9 nucleotides matching TRBD1. Germline values: CDR1 LNHDA, CDR2 SQIVND (reference sequence). V was pared by 4 bases and J by 5 bases, with 10 bases of the junction left unmatched. The CDR3 sequence is 16 residues long. The CDR3 DNA sequence: TGTGCCAGTAGTAAACAAACAGGGGGCGCGGGAGATACGCAGTATTTT. It specifies CASSKQTGGAGDTQYF.

J is TRBJ1-1 and V is TRBV10-2, with TRBD1 matching over 7 bases. The CDR3 is 16 residues long. Per the germline V gene, CDR1 is WSHSY and CDR2 is SAAADI. V trimming: 7 bases; J trimming: 2 bases; junction bases outside the gene matches: 13. CDR3 protein: CASKDRVMVKNTEAFF. The CDR3 DNA reads TGCGCCAGCAAAGACAGGGTGATGGTGAAAAACACTGAAGCTTTCTTT.

This clone was seen more than once but under ten times. The chain uses TRBV11-2 and TRBJ2-7; D possibly corresponds to TRBD1 (5 bases). Per germline, CDR1 SGHAT and CDR2 FQNNGV. This CDR3 is built from 14 residues. Trimming cost V 0 bases and J 6 bases, with 12 bases left between them. Here the CDR3 reads CASSLDRQGGEQYF. The CDR3 DNA is TGTGCCAGCAGCTTAGATCGCCAGGGTGGCGAGCAGTACTTC.

V and J are TRBV6-1 and TRBJ2-7; weak D call: TRBD2 (6 bases). This CDR3 is 13 amino acids long. The germline gives CDR1 MNHNS, CDR2 SASEGT. Between the trimmed V and J ends, which lost 4 bases and 6 bases, there was a span of 13 bases. CDR3 region: CASSGRDGSEQYF. The CDR3 DNA reads TGTGCCAGCAGTGGGAGGGACGGGAGCGAGCAGTACTTC.

In this sample, this clone turned up once. The rearrangement uses TRBV11-2 and TRBJ2-3; 13 bases map to TRBD2. The trim removed 6 bases at V and 3 bases at J, leaving 6 bases unmatched. CDR1 is SGHAT, CDR2 FQNNGV, per germline. This CDR3 region has 16 residues. The CDR3 sequence is CASSTSGGAGTDTQYF. The CDR3 DNA reads as TGTGCCAGCAGTACTAGCGGGGGGGCTGGTACAGATACGCAGTATTTT.

V and J are TRBV5-1 and TRBJ1-1; D not resolved. CDR1 and CDR2 from the germline V gene are SGHRS and YFSETQ. This CDR3 is 15 amino acids long. V was cut by 0 bases and J by 4 bases, with 13 bases left in between. For the CDR3, the DNA is TGCGCCAGCAGCTTGGCCGGCCGGGCGGGCACTGAAGCTTTCTTT. This sequence encodes CASSLAGRAGTEAFF.

This clone has more than one count but fewer than ten. V is TRBV6-5 and J is TRBJ1-2, with 11 nucleotides matching TRBD1. V lost 6 bases to trimming and J lost 1 base; unmatched junction nucleotides: 4. Germline V gives CDR1 MNHEY, CDR2 SVGAGI. The CDR3 has 15 residues. The CDR3 DNA is TGTGCCAGCAGGGGGACAGGGGGAATTAACTATGGCTACACCTTC. Amino acid sequence: CASRGTGGINYGYTF.

This rearrangement joins TRBV7-2 to TRBJ2-7, with 8 positions matching TRBD2. The CDR3 has 16 residues. With 5 bases clipped from V and 2 bases from J, the junction kept 11 bases outside the gene matches. Per the germline V gene, CDR1 is SGHTA and CDR2 is FQGNSA. The CDR3 spells CASSQRGGGRAYEQYF. CDR3 nucleotides: TGTGCCAGCAGCCAACGGGGGGGAGGGAGGGCCTACGAGCAGTACTTC.

The table lists this clone with a count of one. The rearrangement joins TRBV18 to TRBJ2-3; 10 bases agree with TRBD2. V trimming: 2 bases; J trimming: 2 bases; junction bases outside the gene matches: 7. The CDR3 has 17 residues. Germline V gene lookup returns CDR1 KGHSH and CDR2 LQKENI. CDR3 bases: TGTGCCAGCTCACCAGGGGCTAGCGGGAGCTACACAGATACGCAGTATTTT. This codes for CASSPGASGSYTDTQYF.

V and J are TRBV2 and TRBJ2-7; TRBD1 agrees at 8 bases. The germline gives CDR1 SNHLY, CDR2 FYNNEI. The CDR3 sequence is 15 residues long. J gave up 1 base and V 5 bases, and 7 bases lay outside the gene matches. The DNA for the CDR3 is TGTGCCAGCAGTTATAAGCAGGGGGCTTCCTACGAGCAGTACTTC. Amino acid sequence: CASSYKQGASYEQYF.

V and J are TRBV18 and TRBJ2-1; no clear D gene. The CDR3 totals 16 residues. Germline assignment: CDR1 KGHSH and CDR2 LQKENI. The V and J ends lost 0 bases and 0 bases respectively, with 9 bases between them. CDR3: CASSPPQFSSYNEQFF. CDR3 coding DNA: TGTGCCAGCTCACCACCACAGTTTAGCTCCTACAATGAGCAGTTCTTC.

CDR3 protein: CASSLEGLHTGELFF. CDR3 in DNA: TGTGCCAGCAGCTTGGAGGGACTCCACACCGGGGAGCTGTTTTTT. V usage is TRBV7-9 and J usage is TRBJ2-2, with D possibly being TRBD2 (6 bases). The CDR3 runs to 15 residues. Trimming left V 3 bases short and J 3 bases short, with 11 bases between. Germline CDR1 is SEHNR and CDR2 is FQNEAQ (reference sequence).

The chain links TRBV10-2 to TRBJ2-2, with no clear D. Germline CDR1 reads WSHSY; CDR2 reads SAAADI. The CDR3 length is 11 residues. With 9 bases removed from V and 1 base from J, the gap between germline ends came to 3 bases. The CDR3 DNA follows: TGCGCCAGTAGGAACACCGGGGAGCTGTTTTTT. This translates into CASRNTGELFF.

This clone was counted between two and nine times. The chain recombines TRBV11-2 with TRBJ1-2; the match to TRBD1 covers 7 bases. The CDR3 extends over 16 amino acids. The J segment lost 2 bases and the V segment lost 4 bases, leaving 10 bases of the junction unmatched. CDR1 is SGHAT and CDR2 is FQNNGV in the germline V gene. DNA of the CDR3: TGTGCCAGCAGCTCTCTCCGGGACAGCAAAAACTATGGCTACACCTTC. This gives the protein CASSSLRDSKNYGYTF.

CDR3 coding DNA: TGTGCCACCAGCAGAGGAAGGACATCAGATTATGGCTACACCTTC. Its translation is CATSRGRTSDYGYTF. J is TRBJ1-2 and V is TRBV15; the D gene is possibly TRBD1 (5 bases). The CDR3 spans 15 residues. Per germline, CDR1 LNHNV and CDR2 YYDKDF (reference sequence). The V end lost 1 base, the J end lost 5 bases, and 14 bases lay between the germline ends.